This is a list of T cell receptor beta chains from one sample in a study of blood T cell repertoires in COVID-19. Clones were sequenced by immunoSEQ multiplex PCR, and TCRdb holds only the in-frame ones, with some missing. The sample holds 200,000 to 250,000 clones, around 87% seen once. Sample: peripheral blood. These receptors were obtained from a woman between 65 and 79 years old with active or convalescent COVID-19. Each CDR3 is given with its conserved first and last residue. The D gene is left open where the match is weak. Size values are once, few and many counts, or a class for expanded clones, and some rows have none.

J: TRBJ1-6
V: TRBV5-8
D: .
size: .
DNA: TGTGCCAGCAGCTTGCGAGAAAATTCACCCCTCCACTTT
CDR3: CASSLRENSPLHF

J: TRBJ2-7
V: TRBV2
D: TRBD1
size: .
DNA: TGTGCCAGATCAGGGGGCACTTCCTACGAGCAGTACTTC
CDR3: CARSGGTSYEQYF

J: TRBJ1-4
V: TRBV5-6
D: TRBD1
size: .
DNA: TGTGCCAGCAGCTTGCCGACAGGGGGAGGTGAAAAACTGTTTTTT
CDR3: CASSLPTGGGEKLFF

J: TRBJ2-7
V: TRBV4-3
D: TRBD1
size: .
DNA: TGCGCCAGCAGCCAAGGGACGTGGGACAGGGGATTCTACGAGCAGTACTTC
CDR3: CASSQGTWDRGFYEQYF

J: TRBJ1-5
V: TRBV6-5
D: TRBD1
size: .
DNA: TGTGCCAGCAGACAGACAGGGGGTCAGCCCCAGCATTTT
CDR3: CASRQTGGQPQHF

J: TRBJ1-1
V: TRBV6-5
D: .
size: .
DNA: TGTGCCAGCAGTTACAGCTCAGGGGCTAAAAGTGAAGCTTTCTTT
CDR3: CASSYSSGAKSEAFF

J: TRBJ2-5
V: TRBV6-5
D: .
size: .
DNA: TGTGCCAGCAGTTATACAGGGCTGGAGACCCAGTACTTC
CDR3: CASSYTGLETQYF

J: TRBJ2-2
V: TRBV11-2
D: .
size: .
DNA: TGTGCCAGCAGCTTAACGGGAAGGGAGACCGGGGAGCTGTTTTTT
CDR3: CASSLTGRETGELFF

J: TRBJ2-7
V: TRBV28
D: .
size: .
DNA: TGTGCCAGCAGGCTATACGAGCAGTACTTC
CDR3: CASRLYEQYF

J: TRBJ2-2
V: TRBV24-1
D: .
size: .
DNA: TGTGCCACCAGTGATTTTAGAGGACAGCCGGGCACCGGGGAGCTGTTTTTT
CDR3: CATSDFRGQPGTGELFF

J: TRBJ1-5
V: TRBV7-2
D: .
size: once
DNA: TGTGCCAGCAGCTCTTACACAGGCGCGGACCAGCATTTT
CDR3: CASSSYTGADQHF

J: TRBJ2-3
V: TRBV15
D: .
size: .
DNA: TGTGCCACCAGCAGACAAGGCGGTGCCAGCACAGATACGCAGTATTTT
CDR3: CATSRQGGASTDTQYF

J: TRBJ1-2
V: TRBV10-3
D: .
size: .
DNA: TGTGCCACCATTTCAGCTCCGGGAAAGGGAAACTATGGCTACACCTTC
CDR3: CATISAPGKGNYGYTF

J: TRBJ2-3
V: TRBV7-6
D: TRBD2
size: .
DNA: TGTGCCAGCAGCCCCTCGTATAGCGGGGGGGCAGTCACAGATACGCAGTATTTT
CDR3: CASSPSYSGGAVTDTQYF

J: TRBJ1-2
V: TRBV6-1
D: .
size: .
DNA: TGTGCCAGCAGTGAAGAGGGGTACAGTCTTACGCACCTCTATGGCTACACCTTC
CDR3: CASSEEGYSLTHLYGYTF

J: TRBJ1-5
V: TRBV5-8
D: TRBD1
size: .
DNA: TGTGCCAGCAGCTGGCGCACAGGGGGTGGTCAGCCCCAGCATTTT
CDR3: CASSWRTGGGQPQHF

J: TRBJ2-1
V: TRBV6-2/TRBV6-3
D: TRBD2
size: .
DNA: TGTGCCAGCAGTTACTCGCGGGGGGTCCCCCCATACAATGAGCAGTTCTTC
CDR3: CASSYSRGVPPYNEQFF

J: TRBJ1-1
V: TRBV5-1
D: .
size: .
DNA: TGCGCCAGCAGCTTGGGGCAGGGTGAGGCTTTCTTT
CDR3: CASSLGQGEAFF

J: TRBJ1-3
V: TRBV7-2
D: .
size: .
DNA: TGTGCCAGCAGCCCCGGAGGAGGGTCTGGAAACACCATATATTTT
CDR3: CASSPGGGSGNTIYF

J: TRBJ2-5
V: TRBV5-6
D: .
size: .
DNA: TGTGCCAGCAGCTTGCTCGACAGACAAGAGACCCAGTACTTC
CDR3: CASSLLDRQETQYF

J: TRBJ1-1
V: TRBV7-8
D: TRBD1
size: .
DNA: TGTGCCAGCAGCTTAGCGCGTAGGGGGCGTCGGAACACTGAAGCTTTCTTT
CDR3: CASSLARRGRRNTEAFF

J: TRBJ1-6
V: TRBV19
D: .
size: .
DNA: TGTGCCAGTAGTATAACGGCGGGCAGCTCCTATAATTCACCCCTCCACTTT
CDR3: CASSITAGSSYNSPLHF

J: TRBJ2-2
V: TRBV9
D: .
size: .
DNA: TGTGCCAGCAGGGGAGAGCGGCCTGGGGAGCTGTTTTTT
CDR3: CASRGERPGELFF

J: TRBJ1-1
V: TRBV7-9
D: .
size: .
DNA: TGTGCCAGCAGGGGCTACACTGAAGCTTTCTTT
CDR3: CASRGYTEAFF

J: TRBJ2-3
V: TRBV19
D: TRBD2
size: .
DNA: TGTGCCAGTAGTATTTGGCCCCTAGCGGGGGGGCGGAGCACAGATACGCAGTATTTT
CDR3: CASSIWPLAGGRSTDTQYF

J: TRBJ1-1
V: TRBV6-5
D: .
size: .
DNA: TGTGCCAGCAGTTACGGAACGGGAGTAGGCACTGAAGCTTTCTTT
CDR3: CASSYGTGVGTEAFF

J: TRBJ1-2
V: TRBV5-1
D: TRBD1
size: once
DNA: TGCGCCAGCAGCCCCCGGGACAGTCGATATGGCTACACCTTC
CDR3: CASSPRDSRYGYTF

J: TRBJ2-2
V: TRBV9
D: .
size: .
DNA: TGTGCCAGCAGCGTATCGGTCGGTCACACCGGGGAGCTGTTTTTT
CDR3: CASSVSVGHTGELFF

J: TRBJ2-3
V: TRBV19
D: .
size: few
DNA: TGTGCCAGTAGGCCTACTAGCACAGATACGCAGTATTTT
CDR3: CASRPTSTDTQYF

J: TRBJ1-1
V: TRBV5-4
D: .
size: few
DNA: TGTGCCAGCTCCCCAGGAGGGCCCTACCTGGACACTGAAGCTTTCTTT
CDR3: CASSPGGPYLDTEAFF

J: TRBJ1-1
V: TRBV19
D: .
size: .
DNA: TGTGCCAGTAGTTTTCAGTCCAGAACAGGGATCCAGAGGGGCCTTAACACTGAAGCTTTCTTT
CDR3: CASSFQSRTGIQRGLNTEAFF

J: TRBJ1-1
V: TRBV3-1/TRBV3-2
D: .
size: .
DNA: TGTGCCAGCAGCTGGATGGGCCCTGAGGGAGCTTTCTTT
CDR3: CASSWMGPEGAFF

J: TRBJ1-5
V: TRBV19
D: TRBD1
size: .
DNA: TGTGCCAGTAGTATTTTGGGACAGGGCCCCCTATCAAGCAATCAGCCCCAGCATTTT
CDR3: CASSILGQGPLSSNQPQHF

J: TRBJ1-2
V: TRBV25-1
D: TRBD1
size: .
DNA: TGTGCCAGCAGTGACGACCTCGGACAGGGAGGCTATGGCTACACCTTC
CDR3: CASSDDLGQGGYGYTF

J: TRBJ1-2
V: TRBV4-2
D: TRBD1
size: .
DNA: TGTGCCAGCAGCCAGAGTTCGGGACAGATCTATGGCTACACCTTC
CDR3: CASSQSSGQIYGYTF

J: TRBJ2-5
V: TRBV11-2
D: TRBD2
size: once
DNA: TGTGCCAGCAGACGTCCGGGACTAGCGGGGGGGCGAGAGACCCAGTACTTC
CDR3: CASRRPGLAGGRETQYF

J: TRBJ2-3
V: TRBV3-1/TRBV3-2
D: TRBD2
size: .
DNA: TGTGCCAGCAGCCTAGGCCAGCGGGGGTCAGATACGCAGTATTTT
CDR3: CASSLGQRGSDTQYF

J: TRBJ2-6
V: TRBV4-1
D: .
size: few
DNA: TGCGCCAGCAGCCTACGAGGTGTCAGGGGACAAACTGGGGCCAACGTCCTGACTTTC
CDR3: CASSLRGVRGQTGANVLTF

J: TRBJ1-4
V: TRBV27
D: .
size: few
DNA: TGTGCCAGCGGATACAGTAATGAAAAACTGTTTTTT
CDR3: CASGYSNEKLFF

J: TRBJ2-7
V: TRBV6-5
D: TRBD1
size: .
DNA: TGTGCCACCACCATAGACAGGGGGCGCTACGAGCAGTACTTC
CDR3: CATTIDRGRYEQYF

J: TRBJ2-7
V: TRBV5-1
D: TRBD1
size: .
DNA: TGCGCCAGCAGCTTCGGGACAGGGCTCGAGCAGTACTTC
CDR3: CASSFGTGLEQYF

J: TRBJ2-3
V: TRBV7-8
D: TRBD2
size: .
DNA: TGTGCCAGCGGGACTAGAACAGATACGCAGTATTTT
CDR3: CASGTRTDTQYF

J: TRBJ2-5
V: TRBV6-5
D: TRBD1
size: .
DNA: TGTGCCAGCAGGGGACAGGGCCTAGTAGAGACCCAGTACTTC
CDR3: CASRGQGLVETQYF

J: TRBJ2-7
V: TRBV18
D: TRBD1
size: .
DNA: TGTGCCAGCCGACAGGGCTCCTACGAGCAGTACTTC
CDR3: CASRQGSYEQYF

J: TRBJ1-4
V: TRBV3-1/TRBV3-2
D: .
size: few
DNA: TGTGCCAGCAGCCAAGGGGGAACAGGCCTAACTAATGAAAAACTGTTTTTT
CDR3: CASSQGGTGLTNEKLFF

J: TRBJ2-1
V: TRBV28
D: TRBD2
size: .
DNA: TGTGCCAGCAGTCCTAGCGGGGTAGTGAATGAGCAGTTCTTC
CDR3: CASSPSGVVNEQFF